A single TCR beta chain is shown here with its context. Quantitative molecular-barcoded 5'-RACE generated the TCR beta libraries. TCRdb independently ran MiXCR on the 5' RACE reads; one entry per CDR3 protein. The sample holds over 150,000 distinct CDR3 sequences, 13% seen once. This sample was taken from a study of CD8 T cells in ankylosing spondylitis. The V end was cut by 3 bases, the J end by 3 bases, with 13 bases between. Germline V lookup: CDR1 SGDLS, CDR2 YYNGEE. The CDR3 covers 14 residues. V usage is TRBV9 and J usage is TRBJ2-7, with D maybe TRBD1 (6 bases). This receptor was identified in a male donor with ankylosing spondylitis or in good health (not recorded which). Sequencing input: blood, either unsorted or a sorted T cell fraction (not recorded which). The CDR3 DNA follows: TGTGCCAGCAGCGCAGCCGGGACAAGCTACGAGCAGTACTTC. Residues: CASSAAGTSYEQYF. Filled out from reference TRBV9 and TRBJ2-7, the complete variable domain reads DSGVTQTPKHLITATGQRVTLRCSPRSGDLSVYWYQQSLDQGLQFLIQYYNGEERAKGNILERFSAQQFPDLHSELNLSSLELGDSALYFCASSAAGTSYEQYFGPGTRLTVT.